This section outlines one T cell receptor (beta chain) sequence together with its context. Antigen unknown. UMIs and a universal primer site were added when TCR cDNA was made by 5'RACE template switching. TCRdb re-called the 5' RACE reads through MiXCR, storing one row per CDR3 protein. The sample contains hundreds of thousands of distinct CDR3 sequences, about 5% of which appear only once. The data are from a study of T cells after yellow fever vaccination. Broader study findings: Post-booster repertoires again held most primary-vaccination clones (about 96% CD4, roughly 88% CD8). Contamination by abundant bulk-population clonotypes could be present in FACS-sorted repertoires. The appearance of a small share of clonotypes in both CD4 and CD8 compartments was observed.

The length of the CDR3 is 13 residues. J gave up 9 bases and V 4 bases, and 6 bases lay outside the gene matches. In germline, CDR1 is SGDLS, CDR2 YYNGEE. The rearrangement links TRBV9 to TRBJ2-5; 10 bases are a match to TRBD2. The sequence derives from a man aged 18 to 30 who received the YFV17D yellow fever vaccine. The sequencing here drew on CD4+ T cells sorted from PBMCs, taken on the day of the yellow fever booster vaccination. The CDR3 sequence is CASSPALAGAQYF. Here the CDR3 DNA reads TGTGCCAGCAGCCCTGCCCTAGCGGGGGCCCAGTACTTC.